This T cell receptor beta chain was obtained from a study of blood T cell repertoires in COVID-19. TCRdb keeps only in-frame clones here, not all; method: immunoSEQ multiplex PCR. The sample has roughly 300,000 clones, 83% seen once. Material for sequencing was peripheral blood. The receptor was derived from a woman between 45 and 60 years old who had recovered from COVID-19.

CDR3 amino acids: CASSPLDRNTEAFF. CDR3 sequence (DNA): TGTGCCAGCAGCCCCCTAGACCGGAACACTGAAGCTTTCTTT. The gene calls are TRBV3-1 (or the pseudogene TRBV3-2) and TRBJ1-1; no clear D. The V and J ends lost 4 bases and 1 base respectively, with 10 bases between them. CDR1 is LGHDT, CDR2 YNNKEL, per germline (reference sequence). This CDR3 has 14 residues.